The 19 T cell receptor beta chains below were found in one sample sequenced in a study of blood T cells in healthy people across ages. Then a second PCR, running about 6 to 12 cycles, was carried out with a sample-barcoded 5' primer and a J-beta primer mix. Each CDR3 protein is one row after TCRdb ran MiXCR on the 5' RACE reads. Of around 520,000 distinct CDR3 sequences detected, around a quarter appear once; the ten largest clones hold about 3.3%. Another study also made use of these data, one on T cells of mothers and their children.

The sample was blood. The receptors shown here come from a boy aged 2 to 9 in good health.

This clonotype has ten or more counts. Here the CDR3 reads CASSPGTANEKLFF. CDR3 nucleotides: TGTGCCAGCAGTCCCGGGACAGCAAATGAAAAACTGTTTTTT. This chain connects TRBV7-9 to TRBJ1-4; 7 positions match TRBD1. The V gene end was trimmed by 6 bases and the J gene end by 5 bases; junction bases not matched to a gene: 6. The germline V gene has CDR1 SEHNR and CDR2 FQNEAQ (reference sequence). The CDR3 has 14 residues.

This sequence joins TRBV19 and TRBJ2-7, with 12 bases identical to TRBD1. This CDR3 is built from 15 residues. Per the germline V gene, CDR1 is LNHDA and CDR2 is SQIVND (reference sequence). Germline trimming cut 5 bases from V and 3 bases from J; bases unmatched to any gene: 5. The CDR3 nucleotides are TGTGCCAGTAGTTGGGGGACAGGGGGCATCTACGAGCAGTACTTC. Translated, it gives CASSWGTGGIYEQYF.

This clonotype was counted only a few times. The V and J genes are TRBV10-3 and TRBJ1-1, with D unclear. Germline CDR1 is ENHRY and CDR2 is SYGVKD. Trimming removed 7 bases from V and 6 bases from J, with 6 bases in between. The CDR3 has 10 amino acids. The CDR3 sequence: CAINMAEAFF. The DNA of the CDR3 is TGTGCCATCAATATGGCTGAAGCTTTCTTT.

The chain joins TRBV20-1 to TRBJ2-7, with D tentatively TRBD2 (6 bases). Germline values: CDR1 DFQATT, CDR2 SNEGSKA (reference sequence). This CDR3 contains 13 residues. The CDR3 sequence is CGLRVWGRYEQYF. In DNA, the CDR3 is TGCGGCCTCCGAGTATGGGGGAGGTACGAGCAGTACTTC.

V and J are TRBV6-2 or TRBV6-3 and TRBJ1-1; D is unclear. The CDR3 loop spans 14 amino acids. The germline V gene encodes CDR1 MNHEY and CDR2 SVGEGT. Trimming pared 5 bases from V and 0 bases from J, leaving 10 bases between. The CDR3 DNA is TGTGCCAGCAGTCCCACCACCATGAACACTGAAGCTTTCTTT. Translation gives CASSPTTMNTEAFF.

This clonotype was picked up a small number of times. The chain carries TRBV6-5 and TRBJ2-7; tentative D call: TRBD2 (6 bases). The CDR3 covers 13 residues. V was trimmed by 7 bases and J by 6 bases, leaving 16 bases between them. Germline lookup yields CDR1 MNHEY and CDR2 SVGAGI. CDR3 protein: CASTHVRGGEQYF. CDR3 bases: TGTGCCAGCACCCACGTGCGGGGAGGCGAGCAGTACTTC.

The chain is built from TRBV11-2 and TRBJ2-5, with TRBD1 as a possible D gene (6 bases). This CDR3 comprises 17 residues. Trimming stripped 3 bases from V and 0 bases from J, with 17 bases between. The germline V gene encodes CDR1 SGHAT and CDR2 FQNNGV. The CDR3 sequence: CASSFLYQGIYQETQYF. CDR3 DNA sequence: TGTGCCAGCAGCTTTTTATATCAGGGGATTTACCAAGAGACCCAGTACTTC.

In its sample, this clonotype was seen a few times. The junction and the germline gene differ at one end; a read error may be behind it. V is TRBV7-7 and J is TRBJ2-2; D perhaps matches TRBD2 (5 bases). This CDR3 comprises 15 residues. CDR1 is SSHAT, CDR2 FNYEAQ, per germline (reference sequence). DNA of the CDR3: TGTGCTAGCAGCAAGGAGGCTGGGGACACCGGGGAGCTGTTTTTT. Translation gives CASSKEAGDTGELFF.

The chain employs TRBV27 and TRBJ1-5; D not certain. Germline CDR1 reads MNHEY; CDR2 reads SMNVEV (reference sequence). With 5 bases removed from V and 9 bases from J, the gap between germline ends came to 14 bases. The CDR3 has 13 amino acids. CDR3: CASSPALLRPQHF. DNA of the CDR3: TGTGCCAGCAGTCCCGCGTTGCTAAGGCCCCAGCATTTT.

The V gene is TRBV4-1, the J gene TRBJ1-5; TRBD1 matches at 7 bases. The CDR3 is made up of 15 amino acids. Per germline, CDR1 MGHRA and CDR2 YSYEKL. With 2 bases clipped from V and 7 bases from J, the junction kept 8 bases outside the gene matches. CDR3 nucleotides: TGCGCCAGCAGCCAAAGTGAGGGGGCGAGGCAGCCCCAGCATTTT. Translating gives CASSQSEGARQPQHF.

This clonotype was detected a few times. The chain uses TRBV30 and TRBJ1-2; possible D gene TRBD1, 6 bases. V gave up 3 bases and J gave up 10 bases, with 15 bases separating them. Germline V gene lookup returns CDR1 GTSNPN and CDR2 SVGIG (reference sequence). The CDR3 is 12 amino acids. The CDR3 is CAWRGDRQYYTF. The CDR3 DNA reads TGTGCCTGGAGGGGTGACAGGCAATACTACACCTTC.

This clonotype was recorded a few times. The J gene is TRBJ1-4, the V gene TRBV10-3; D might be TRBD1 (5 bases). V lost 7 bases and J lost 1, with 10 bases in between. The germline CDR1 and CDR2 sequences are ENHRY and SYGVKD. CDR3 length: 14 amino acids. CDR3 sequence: CAITRGGTNEKLFF. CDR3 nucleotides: TGTGCCATCACCCGGGGCGGAACTAATGAAAAACTGTTTTTT.

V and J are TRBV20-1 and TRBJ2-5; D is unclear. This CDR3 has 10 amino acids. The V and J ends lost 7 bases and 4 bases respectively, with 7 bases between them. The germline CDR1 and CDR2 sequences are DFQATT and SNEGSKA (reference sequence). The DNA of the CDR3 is TGCAGTGACTCTGGAGAGACCCAGTACTTC. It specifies CSDSGETQYF.

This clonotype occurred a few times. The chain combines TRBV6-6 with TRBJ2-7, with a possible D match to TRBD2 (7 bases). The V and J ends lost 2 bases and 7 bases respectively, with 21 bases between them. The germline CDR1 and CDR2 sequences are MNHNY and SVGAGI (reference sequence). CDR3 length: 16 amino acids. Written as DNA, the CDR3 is TGTGCCAGCAGTTACCAGGGCCTGCGGGGGCTAGTTGAGCAGTACTTC. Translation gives CASSYQGLRGLVEQYF.

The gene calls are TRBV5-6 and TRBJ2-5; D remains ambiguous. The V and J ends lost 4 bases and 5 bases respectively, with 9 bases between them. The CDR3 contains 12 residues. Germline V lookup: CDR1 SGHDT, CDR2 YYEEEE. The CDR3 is CASSHPLETQYF. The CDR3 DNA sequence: TGTGCCAGCAGCCATCCACTGGAGACCCAGTACTTC. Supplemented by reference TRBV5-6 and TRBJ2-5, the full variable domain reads DAGVTQSPTHLIKTRGQQVTLRCSPKSGHDTVSWYQQALGQGPQFIFQYYEEEERQRGNFPDRFSGHQFPNYSSELNVNALLLGDSALYLCASSHPLETQYFGPGTRLLVL.

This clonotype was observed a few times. The CDR3 sequence: CASSMGGELFF. The CDR3 coding sequence is TGTGCCAGCAGCATGGGTGGGGAGCTGTTTTTT. The chain combines TRBV3-1 with TRBJ2-2; the D is unclear. This CDR3 is 11 amino acids long. Trimming removed 5 bases from V and 8 bases from J, with 6 bases in between. CDR1 and CDR2 from the germline V gene are LGHDT and YNNKEL (reference sequence).

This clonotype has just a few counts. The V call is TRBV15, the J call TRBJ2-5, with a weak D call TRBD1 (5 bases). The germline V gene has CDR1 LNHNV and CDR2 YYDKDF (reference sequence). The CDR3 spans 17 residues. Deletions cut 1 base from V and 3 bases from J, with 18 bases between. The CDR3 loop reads CATSRVGYTRAEETQYF. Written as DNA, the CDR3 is TGTGCCACCAGCAGAGTAGGCTATACCAGGGCAGAAGAGACCCAGTACTTC.

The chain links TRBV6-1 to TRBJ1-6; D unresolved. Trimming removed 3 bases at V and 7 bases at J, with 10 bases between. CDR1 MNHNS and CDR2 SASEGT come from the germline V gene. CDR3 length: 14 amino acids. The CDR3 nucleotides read TGTGCCAGCAGTGAGTGGCAGCCAAATTCACCCCTCCACTTT. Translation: CASSEWQPNSPLHF.

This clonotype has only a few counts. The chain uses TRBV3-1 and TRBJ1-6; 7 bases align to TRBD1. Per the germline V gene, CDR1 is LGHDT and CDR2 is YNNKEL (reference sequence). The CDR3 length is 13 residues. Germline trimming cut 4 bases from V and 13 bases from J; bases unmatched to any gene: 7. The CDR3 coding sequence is TGTGCCAGCAGCCGCCTGACAGGGACCCCCCTCCACTTT. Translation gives CASSRLTGTPLHF.